The 27 T cell receptor beta chains presented below share a single source sample, sequenced in a study of blood T cell repertoires in COVID-19. Generated by immunoSEQ multiplex PCR, the TCRdb table keeps only in-frame clones and is missing some. This table holds about 110,000 clones, about 80% found once. The sequenced material came from peripheral blood. These receptors were collected from a woman aged 80 or over with acute or convalescent COVID-19.

J is TRBJ1-5 and V is TRBV19, with 11 bases lining up with TRBD1. V lost 6 bases, J lost 7 bases, and 11 bases stayed unmatched. Germline V gives CDR1 LNHDA, CDR2 SQIVND (reference sequence). This CDR3 is built from 16 residues. DNA of the CDR3: TGTGCCAGTAGCGCGGACAGGGGGCGGCTTAGACAGCCCCAGCATTTT. Its translation: CASSADRGRLRQPQHF. The full variable domain, with the rest looked up from reference TRBV19 and TRBJ1-5, is DGGITQSPKYLFRKEGQNVTLSCEQNLNHDAMYWYRQDPGQGLRLIYYSQIVNDFQKGDIAEGYSVSREKKESFPLTVTSAQKNPTAFYLCASSADRGRLRQPQHFGDGTRLSIL.

V and J are TRBV7-2 and TRBJ2-5; TRBD2 aligns across 8 bases. With 7 bases clipped from V and 2 bases from J, the junction kept 3 bases outside the gene matches. Germline CDR1 reads SGHTA; CDR2 reads FQGNSA. The CDR3 is 13 amino acids. CDR3 nucleotides: TGTGCCAGCAAGCGGGGGCCTCAAGAGACCCAGTACTTC. Translating it yields CASKRGPQETQYF.

V and J are TRBV30 and TRBJ2-3; TRBD1 might be the D (5 bases). The CDR3 consists of 14 residues. The germline V gene has CDR1 GTSNPN and CDR2 SVGIG (reference sequence). The germline V and J ends were trimmed by 3 bases and 1 base, with 11 bases remaining between them. In DNA form, the CDR3 reads TGTGCCTGGAGGACAGTATCACGCACAGATACGCAGTATTTT. Protein sequence: CAWRTVSRTDTQYF. Full variable domain (remainder filled in from reference TRBV30 and TRBJ2-3): SQTIHQWPATLVQPVGSPLSLECTVEGTSNPNLYWYRQAAGRGLQLLFYSVGIGQISSEVPQNLSASRPQDRQFILSSKKLLLSDSGFYLCAWRTVSRTDTQYFGPGTRLTVL.

This chain joins TRBV18 and TRBJ2-5, with 9 bases aligning to TRBD1. The CDR3 runs 15 residues. Trimming at V came to 3 bases and at J to 2 bases, leaving 4 bases not matched to a gene. The germline CDR1 and CDR2 sequences are KGHSH and LQKENI. CDR3 loop: CASSPGQGEQETQYF. The DNA of the CDR3 is TGTGCCAGCTCACCGGGACAGGGAGAACAAGAGACCCAGTACTTC.

The rearrangement joins TRBV12-3 or TRBV12-4 to TRBJ1-5; D may be TRBD1 (6 bases). The V end was cut by 5 bases, the J end by 5 bases, with 10 bases between. There are 13 residues in the CDR3. The CDR3 DNA sequence: TGTGCCAGCAGTAGGGGGAGAGATCAGCCCCAGCATTTT. Translated: CASSRGRDQPQHF.

The chain combines TRBV19 with TRBJ1-2, with D unresolved. The germline gives CDR1 LNHDA, CDR2 SQIVND (reference sequence). This CDR3 is 14 amino acids long. V was pared by 7 bases and J by 3 bases, with 15 bases between. In nucleotides, the CDR3 is TGTGCCAGTACCCTGATAGACGGGGACTATGGCTACACCTTC. This sequence encodes CASTLIDGDYGYTF.

V is TRBV5-4 and J is TRBJ2-7; TRBD1 is a possible D gene (5 bases). The CDR3 runs to 13 residues. V was cut by 4 bases and J by 1 base, with 9 bases left in between. CDR1 SGHNT and CDR2 YYREEE come from the germline V gene (reference sequence). CDR3 region: CASSLTGSYEQYF. As DNA, the CDR3 is TGTGCCAGCAGCCTAACAGGTTCCTACGAGCAGTACTTC.

This rearrangement joins TRBV12-3 or TRBV12-4 to TRBJ2-5, with a tentative D call TRBD2 (6 bases). V lost 5 bases and J 7 bases, leaving 14 bases between the germline ends. The CDR3 consists of 13 residues. The CDR3 coding sequence is TGTGCCAGCAGTGCTGACGGGGGTGGGACCCAGTACTTC. It is translated as CASSADGGGTQYF.

V and J are TRBV10-2 and TRBJ2-3; 10 bases map to TRBD2. Germline lookup yields CDR1 WSHSY and CDR2 SAAADI. There are 16 residues in the CDR3. V trimming: 4 bases; J trimming: 2 bases; junction bases outside the gene matches: 6. As DNA, the CDR3 is TGCGCCAGCAGTGGTTCTCTAGCGGGGGACACAGATACGCAGTATTTT. This codes for CASSGSLAGDTDTQYF.

J is TRBJ1-2 and V is TRBV6-5, with D perhaps TRBD1 (6 bases). This CDR3 comprises 14 residues. Trimming pared 2 bases from V and 4 bases from J, leaving 11 bases between. CDR1 is MNHEY, CDR2 SVGAGI, per germline. The CDR3, as DNA: TGTGCCAGCAGTTACGCACAGGGCGGCTATGGCTACACCTTC. Amino acids: CASSYAQGGYGYTF.

The gene calls are TRBV18 and TRBJ1-1; D is undetermined. The V gene's germline CDR1 is KGHSH and CDR2 LQKENI. The CDR3 is 15 residues long. V was clipped by 6 bases and J by 1 base, with 15 bases between them. Here the CDR3 DNA reads TGTGCCAGCTCGCGGGCGGAAGAGGGGAACACTGAAGCTTTCTTT. Protein: CASSRAEEGNTEAFF.

The chain carries TRBV28 and TRBJ1-1; D gene uncertain. The germline V and J ends were trimmed by 5 bases and 13 bases, with 14 bases remaining between them. The CDR3 contains 11 residues. In germline, CDR1 is MDHEN, CDR2 SYDVKM. In DNA, the CDR3 is TGTGCCAGCAGTCTCTCGACTCGGAGTTTCTTT. Its translation: CASSLSTRSFF.

This chain uses TRBV11-3 with TRBJ1-5, with D possibly TRBD1 on 6 matching bases. Trimming removed 6 bases from V and 3 bases from J, with 12 bases in between. Germline lookup yields CDR1 SGHNT and CDR2 YENEEA. The CDR3 is 14 residues long. The CDR3 nucleotides read TGTGCCAGCAGGCCGGACAGCTACAATCAGCCCCAGCATTTT. Its translation: CASRPDSYNQPQHF.

This chain joins TRBV5-1 and TRBJ2-1, with 8 bases identical to TRBD1. The germline gives CDR1 SGHRS, CDR2 YFSETQ. The CDR3 consists of 20 residues. Trimming cost V 3 bases and J 0 bases; bases outside gene matches: 17. Here the CDR3 reads CASSSSRDRYRESSYNEQFF. CDR3 nucleotide sequence: TGCGCCAGCAGCTCCTCCCGGGACAGGTATAGGGAGAGCTCCTACAATGAGCAGTTCTTC.

This clone came up once. The chain uses TRBV10-2 and TRBJ1-4; D gene unclear. Per germline, CDR1 WSHSY and CDR2 SAAADI. This CDR3 has 13 residues. V was pared by 2 bases and J by 8 bases, with 9 bases between. The CDR3 protein is CASSEPGREKLFF. In nucleotides, the CDR3 is TGCGCCAGCAGTGAGCCCGGTCGGGAAAAACTGTTTTTT.

The chain combines TRBV11-1 with TRBJ1-1; 11 bases map to TRBD1. The germline V gene encodes CDR1 SGHAT and CDR2 FQDESV (reference sequence). This CDR3 region has 15 residues. The J segment lost 5 bases and the V segment lost 5 bases, leaving 7 bases of the junction unmatched. DNA of the CDR3: TGTGCCAGCAGCATTCCGGGACAGGGGGTTACTGAAGCTTTCTTT. Its protein product is CASSIPGQGVTEAFF.

The J gene is TRBJ2-5, the V gene TRBV7-2, with D possibly matching TRBD1 (6 bases). V was trimmed by 3 bases and J by 3 bases, leaving 11 bases between them. CDR3 length: 14 amino acids. The germline V gene encodes CDR1 SGHTA and CDR2 FQGNSA. This CDR3 is CASSFQDRKETQYF. The CDR3 DNA reads TGTGCCAGCAGCTTCCAGGACAGAAAAGAGACCCAGTACTTC.

The chain links TRBV3-1 (or the pseudogene TRBV3-2) to TRBJ1-1; the D is unclear. Germline lookup yields CDR1 LGHDT and CDR2 YNNKEL (reference sequence). Trimming shortened V by 0 bases and J by 4 bases, and 12 bases separated the two germline ends. The CDR3 sequence is 15 residues long. In DNA form, the CDR3 reads TGTGCCAGCAGCCAAGACTGGTTGGCTGGCACTGAAGCTTTCTTT. It specifies CASSQDWLAGTEAFF.

The rearrangement links TRBV5-1 to TRBJ2-7, with D possibly matching TRBD2 (9 bases). The germline gives CDR1 SGHRS, CDR2 YFSETQ. The CDR3 length is 21 residues. V was shortened by 3 bases and J by 3 bases, with 34 bases between the two germline ends. DNA of the CDR3: TGCGCCAGCAGCTCCCTCGGGACAGGATTTAGCGGGAGAGCCCTTTTCTACGAGCAGTACTTC. Translated, it gives CASSSLGTGFSGRALFYEQYF.

The chain links TRBV5-1 to TRBJ2-7, with 9 bases fitting TRBD2. The CDR3 sequence is 15 residues long. Trimming removed 4 bases from V and 3 bases from J; junction bases left unmatched: 8. The germline V gene has CDR1 SGHRS and CDR2 YFSETQ. The CDR3 loop is CASSLAGHNFYEQYF. For the CDR3, the DNA is TGCGCCAGCAGCCTAGCGGGACATAATTTCTACGAGCAGTACTTC.

The chain couples TRBV3-1 (or the pseudogene TRBV3-2) to TRBJ1-4, with 9 bases identical to TRBD1. CDR1 and CDR2 from the germline V gene are LGHDT and YNNKEL (reference sequence). The CDR3 contains 14 residues. The J segment lost 8 bases and the V segment lost 4 bases, leaving 5 bases of the junction unmatched. The CDR3 spells CASSPGQGGEKLFF. CDR3 DNA sequence: TGTGCCAGCAGCCCGGGACAGGGAGGGGAAAAACTGTTTTTT.

The V gene is TRBV5-4, the J gene TRBJ2-2; D ambiguous. The V gene's germline CDR1 is SGHNT and CDR2 YYREEE (reference sequence). This CDR3 region has 12 residues. V shed 1 base and J shed 6 bases, with 4 bases lying between them. The CDR3 DNA reads TGTGCCAGCAGCTTGCCGTCCGGGGAGCTGTTTTTT. Its translation: CASSLPSGELFF. The whole variable domain, filled in from reference TRBV5-4 and TRBJ2-2, reads ETGVTQSPTHLIKTRGQQVTLRCSSQSGHNTVSWYQQALGQGPQFIFQYYREEENGRGNFPPRFSGLQFPNYSSELNVNALELDDSALYLCASSLPSGELFFGEGSRLTVL.

This chain links TRBV28 with TRBJ2-1; 8 bases are a match to TRBD2. CDR1 and CDR2 from the germline V gene are MDHEN and SYDVKM. V lost 5 bases, J lost 5 bases, and 8 bases stayed unmatched. This CDR3 is 15 amino acids long. The CDR3 region is CASSRAGEGNNEQFF. CDR3 nucleotides: TGTGCCAGCAGTAGAGCGGGAGAAGGCAACAATGAGCAGTTCTTC.

V and J are TRBV4-3 and TRBJ2-1, with 13 bases that match TRBD2. CDR3 size: 17 residues. The ends lost 1 base at V and 4 bases at J; junction bases unmatched: 4. Germline lookup yields CDR1 LGHNA and CDR2 YSLEER. CDR3 DNA sequence: TGCGCCAGCAGCCAAGGGACTAGCGGGAGAACATACAATGAGCAGTTCTTC. Amino acid sequence: CASSQGTSGRTYNEQFF.

The V gene is TRBV5-1, the J gene TRBJ2-7, with 9 nucleotides matching TRBD1. This CDR3 contains 15 residues. Germline CDR1 reads SGHRS; CDR2 reads YFSETQ. Trimming cost V 4 bases and J 7 bases; bases outside gene matches: 12. The CDR3 DNA sequence: TGCGCCAGCAGCGTCGAACCGGGACAGGGTAGGGAGCAGTACTTC. Encoded protein: CASSVEPGQGREQYF.

This clone has only one observation. The chain couples TRBV11-2 to TRBJ2-7, with 8 positions matching TRBD1. The CDR3 loop spans 15 amino acids. CDR1 SGHAT and CDR2 FQNNGV come from the germline V gene. Trimming cost V 5 bases and J 2 bases; bases outside gene matches: 8. CDR3 amino acids: CASSLTDRGTYEQYF. In DNA, the CDR3 is TGTGCCAGCAGCCTGACAGACAGGGGAACCTACGAGCAGTACTTC.

V and J are TRBV6-2 or TRBV6-3 and TRBJ1-5; tentative D call: TRBD1 (5 bases). The CDR3 consists of 16 residues. Germline CDR1 MNHEY, CDR2 SVGEGT. V was shortened by 0 bases and J by 7 bases, with 16 bases between the two germline ends. The CDR3, as DNA: TGTGCCAGCAGTTACTCGAGGGGACTGAGGGCCCAGCCCCAGCATTTT. Residues: CASSYSRGLRAQPQHF.